This T cell receptor beta chain was sequenced in a study of T cell responses to AZD1222 COVID-19 vaccine. Study-wide results and limits: The peak T cell response came first, and repertoires were sampled only after it. Rises in breadth and depth of Spike-specific TCRs came after two AZD1222 doses. Clonal diversity may have been underestimated, and the donors were mostly white British, with more females than males. Nearly half of the spike-specific TCRs reportedly recognize variant regions that carry no mutations.

About this clone: The target antigen is unknown.

Germline V gives CDR1 LNHDA, CDR2 SQIVND (reference sequence). The CDR3 is made up of 14 amino acids. The germline V and J ends were trimmed by 8 bases and 0 bases, with 11 bases remaining between them. Profiled with immunoSEQ multiplex PCR; TCRdb holds only in-frame clones, not every one. The sample contains around 110,000 clones, 85% to 95% of which appear only once. The sample here was peripheral blood, taken on day 0 of AZD1222 vaccination. The chain recombines TRBV19 with TRBJ2-1; D not certain. The sequence was collected from an adult in good health. The CDR3 sequence is CASAVANSYNEQFF. CDR3 sequence (DNA): TGTGCCAGTGCAGTTGCCAACTCCTACAATGAGCAGTTCTTC.